One and the same sample provided the 4 T cell receptor beta chains below, sequenced in a study of blood T cells in healthy people across ages. A J-beta primer mix and a sample-barcoded 5' primer were used in a second PCR of about 6 to 12 cycles. TCRdb recomputed calls from the 5' RACE reads with MiXCR, one row per CDR3 protein. The repertoire holds over a million distinct CDR3 sequences, with 40% to 50% as singletons. Material: blood. The receptors derive from a woman under 30 in good health.

The gene calls are TRBV7-2 and TRBJ2-1; D is possibly TRBD1 (6 bases). Germline-derived CDR1 and CDR2 are SGHTA and FQGNSA. The CDR3 loop spans 16 amino acids. V gave up 1 base and J gave up 7 bases, with 17 bases separating them. CDR3 coding DNA: TGTGCCAGCAGCTTAGGGGGGCAGGAGTTTGGGAATGAGCAGTTCTTC. This encodes CASSLGGQEFGNEQFF. Looking up the rest from reference TRBV7-2 and TRBJ2-1 gives the full variable domain: GAGVSQSPSNKVTEKGKDVELRCDPISGHTALYWYRQSLGQGLEFLIYFQGNSAPDKSGLPSDRFSAERTGGSVSTLTIQRTQQEDSAVYLCASSLGGQEFGNEQFFGPGTRLTVL.

The chain carries TRBV4-1 and TRBJ1-2; TRBD1 is a possible D gene (6 bases). Germline V gives CDR1 MGHRA, CDR2 YSYEKL. V lost 0 bases to trimming and J lost 3 bases, with 20 bases between them. CDR3 length: 18 amino acids. CDR3 residues: CASSQDYQGRGAYYGYTF. CDR3 nucleotides: TGCGCCAGCAGCCAAGATTATCAGGGGCGGGGGGCATACTATGGCTACACCTTC.

The genes are TRBV2 and TRBJ2-7, with 7 bases fitting TRBD2. The CDR3 is 13 amino acids. Losses at the gene ends were 7 bases for V and 3 bases for J; bases not matched to a gene: 6. Germline values: CDR1 SNHLY, CDR2 FYNNEI. This CDR3 is CASIPPSGYEQYF. The CDR3 DNA reads TGTGCCAGCATTCCCCCTAGCGGCTACGAGCAGTACTTC.

This chain connects TRBV5-1 to TRBJ1-1; D ambiguous. The V gene's germline CDR1 is SGHRS and CDR2 YFSETQ. The CDR3 length is 12 residues. V lost 4 bases and J lost 1, with 5 bases in between. CDR3 loop: CASSKENTEAFF. In nucleotides, the CDR3 is TGCGCCAGCAGCAAGGAGAACACTGAAGCTTTCTTT. The full variable domain, rest sourced from reference TRBV5-1 and TRBJ1-1, is KAGVTQTPRYLIKTRGQQVTLSCSPISGHRSVSWYQQTPGQGLQFLFEYFSETQRNKGNFPGRFSGRQFSNSRSEMNVSTLELGDSALYLCASSKENTEAFFGQGTRLTVV.